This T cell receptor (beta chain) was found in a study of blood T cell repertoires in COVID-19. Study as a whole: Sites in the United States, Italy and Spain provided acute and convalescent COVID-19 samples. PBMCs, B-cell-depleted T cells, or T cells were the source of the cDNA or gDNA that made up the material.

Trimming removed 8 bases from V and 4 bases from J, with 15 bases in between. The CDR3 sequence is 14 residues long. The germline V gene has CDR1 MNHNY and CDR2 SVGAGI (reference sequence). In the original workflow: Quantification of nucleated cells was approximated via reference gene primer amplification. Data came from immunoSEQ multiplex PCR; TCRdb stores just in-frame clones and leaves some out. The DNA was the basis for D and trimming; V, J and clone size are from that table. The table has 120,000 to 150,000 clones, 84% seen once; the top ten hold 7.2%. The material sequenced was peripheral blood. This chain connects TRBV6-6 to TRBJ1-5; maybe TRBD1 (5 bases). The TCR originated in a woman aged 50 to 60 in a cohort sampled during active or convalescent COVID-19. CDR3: CASREGTANQPQHF. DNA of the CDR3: TGTGCCAGCCGGGAGGGGACGGCGAATCAGCCCCAGCATTTT.